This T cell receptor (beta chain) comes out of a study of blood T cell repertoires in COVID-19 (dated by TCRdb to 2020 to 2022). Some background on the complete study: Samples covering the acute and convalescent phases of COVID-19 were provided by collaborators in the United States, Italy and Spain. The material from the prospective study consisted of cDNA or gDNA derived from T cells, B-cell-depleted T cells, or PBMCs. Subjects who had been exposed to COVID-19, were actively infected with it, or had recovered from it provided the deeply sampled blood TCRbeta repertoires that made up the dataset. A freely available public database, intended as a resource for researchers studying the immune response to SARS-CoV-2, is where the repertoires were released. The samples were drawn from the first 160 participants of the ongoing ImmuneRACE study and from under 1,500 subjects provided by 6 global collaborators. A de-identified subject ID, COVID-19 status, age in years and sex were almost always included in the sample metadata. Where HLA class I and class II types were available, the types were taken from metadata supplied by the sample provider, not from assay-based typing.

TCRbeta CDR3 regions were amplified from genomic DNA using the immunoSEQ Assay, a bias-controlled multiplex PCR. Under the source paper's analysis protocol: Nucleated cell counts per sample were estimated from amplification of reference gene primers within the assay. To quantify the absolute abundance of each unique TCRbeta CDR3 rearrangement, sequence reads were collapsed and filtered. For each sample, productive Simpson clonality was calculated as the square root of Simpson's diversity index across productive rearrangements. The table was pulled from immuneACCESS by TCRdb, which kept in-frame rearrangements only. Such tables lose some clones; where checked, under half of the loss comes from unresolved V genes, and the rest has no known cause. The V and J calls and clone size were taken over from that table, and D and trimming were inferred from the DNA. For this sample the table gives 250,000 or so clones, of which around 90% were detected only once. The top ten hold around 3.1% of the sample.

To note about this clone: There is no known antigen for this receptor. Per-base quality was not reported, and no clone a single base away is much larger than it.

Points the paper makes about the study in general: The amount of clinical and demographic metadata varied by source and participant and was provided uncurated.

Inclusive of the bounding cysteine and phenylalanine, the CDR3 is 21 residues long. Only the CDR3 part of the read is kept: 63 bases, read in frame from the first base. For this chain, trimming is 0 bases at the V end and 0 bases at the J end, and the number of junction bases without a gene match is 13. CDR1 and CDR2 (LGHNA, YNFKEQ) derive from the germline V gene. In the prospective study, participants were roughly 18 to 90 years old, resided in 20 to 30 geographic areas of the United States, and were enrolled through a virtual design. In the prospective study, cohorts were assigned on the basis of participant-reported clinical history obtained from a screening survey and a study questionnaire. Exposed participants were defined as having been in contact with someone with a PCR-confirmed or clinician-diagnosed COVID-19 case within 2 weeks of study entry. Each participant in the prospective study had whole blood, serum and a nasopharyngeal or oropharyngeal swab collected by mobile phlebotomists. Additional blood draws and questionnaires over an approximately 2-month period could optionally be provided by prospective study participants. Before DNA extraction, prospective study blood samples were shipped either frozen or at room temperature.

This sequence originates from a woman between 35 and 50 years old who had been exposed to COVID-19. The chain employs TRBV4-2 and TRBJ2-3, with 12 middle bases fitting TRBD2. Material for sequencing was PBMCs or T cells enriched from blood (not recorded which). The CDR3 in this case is CASSQDQKASGRAVSTDTQYF. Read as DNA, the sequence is TGTGCCAGCAGCCAAGATCAGAAGGCTAGCGGGAGGGCCGTTAGCACAGATACGCAGTATTTT.